This TCR beta chain was sequenced for a study of T cell clones after liver transplantation. Across the whole study: Samples came pre-transplant, pre-randomization before withdrawal, and post-randomization after withdrawal ended. Notes on the study in general: Compared with third party-reactive sequences, donor-reactive ones declined more, independent of withdrawal success.

Method: immunoSEQ multiplex PCR; TCRdb's copy keeps in-frame clones and lacks some. The sample holds about 76,000 clones, around 78% seen once. The CDR3 extends over 18 amino acids. Germline-derived CDR1 and CDR2 are SGHVS and FQNEAQ. Trimming cost V 3 bases and J 5 bases; bases outside gene matches: 12. Regarding this clone: The antigen is undetermined.

The chain uses TRBV7-8 and TRBJ2-1, with 11 nucleotides matching TRBD2. The origin of this receptor is a human patient who received a liver transplant. Some T cells may be supplied by the graft donor. The starting material was CD4+ T cells from blood, obtained at the 22-month timepoint. The CDR3 bases are TGTGCCAGCAGCTTGGAACAAGTAGCGGGAGGGCAGGACAATGAGCAGTTCTTC. It yields the protein CASSLEQVAGGQDNEQFF.